These 25 T cell receptor beta chains were sequenced from one sample in a study of regulatory T cells in long-lasting Graves disease. Time point meaning: newly diagnosed GD, antithyroid drugs for less than 3 months. From RNA extracted from PBMCs, the TCR library was made. Researchers made TCR beta libraries by using iRepertoire HTBI primers and running Arm-PCR on CDR3 regions. From the multiplex PCR reads, TCRdb called clonotypes with MiXCR, one entry per CDR3 protein. The sample lists a few hundred thousand distinct CDR3 sequences, about 19% occurring once. This sample comprised peripheral blood mononuclear cells (PBMCs), obtained at new diagnosis, from a patient treated with antithyroid drugs. These receptors were collected from a female donor with Graves disease.

At least ten counts were recorded for this clonotype. The genes are TRBV14 and TRBJ1-4; possible D gene TRBD1, 5 bases. Germline V lookup: CDR1 SGHDN, CDR2 FVKESK. V was clipped by 2 bases and J by 0 bases, with 13 bases between them. The CDR3 consists of 17 residues. The CDR3 region is CASSQRGGGPTNEKLFF. CDR3 bases: TGTGCCAGCAGCCAACGGGGGGGAGGCCCAACTAATGAAAAACTGTTTTTT.

As concerns this clonotype: No conserved phenylalanine or tryptophan is present at the end of the CDR3, so a read error is the likely explanation. The DNA is left out, because the CDR3 cannot be placed on it with certainty; the CDR3 is given as TCRdb lists it. The chain joins TRBV7-8 to TRBJ1-5; TRBD1 is taken as the D call from the table, unchecked against the DNA. The CDR3 length is 13 residues, termini included. Germline V gene data show CDR1 as SGHVS and CDR2 as FQNEAQ. CDR3 in amino acids: CASSGTGSRPQRL.

There are many counts of this clonotype. V usage is TRBV7-2 and J usage is TRBJ2-5, with 9 bases fitting TRBD2. Germline CDR1 reads SGHTA; CDR2 reads FQGNSA. The CDR3 is 15 amino acids. J lost 4 bases, V lost 1 base, and 4 bases had no gene match. The CDR3 sequence: CASSLGSGSGETQYF. CDR3 DNA: TGTGCCAGCAGCTTAGGTAGCGGGAGCGGAGAGACCCAGTACTTC.

V usage is TRBV5-6 and J usage is TRBJ2-2; D remains ambiguous. The CDR3 is made up of 15 amino acids. Germline loops: CDR1 SGHDT, CDR2 YYEEEE. The ends were cut back, 3 bases at V and 0 bases at J, with 9 bases in the middle. Here the CDR3 DNA reads TGTGCCAGCAGCTATGGCCCCTCGAACACCGGGGAGCTGTTTTTT. This translates into CASSYGPSNTGELFF.

This clonotype was seen more than once but under ten times. The chain has TRBV7-2 and TRBJ1-6; no definite D call. This CDR3 region has 14 residues. Between the trimmed V and J ends, which lost 3 bases and 6 bases, there was a span of 9 bases. CDR1 is SGHTA and CDR2 is FQGNSA in the germline V gene. CDR3 amino acids: CASSFMGSNSPLHF. The CDR3 DNA reads TGTGCCAGCAGCTTTATGGGGAGTAATTCACCCCTCCACTTT.

The chain recombines TRBV4-2 with TRBJ2-7; D ambiguous. The germline V gene has CDR1 LGHNA and CDR2 YNFKEQ. CDR3 length: 14 amino acids. Trimming stripped 0 bases from V and 2 bases from J, with 8 bases between. DNA for the CDR3: TGTGCCAGCAGCCAAGAAGAGACAACCTACGAGCAGTACTTC. It is translated as CASSQEETTYEQYF.

This clonotype has a count of ten or more. Written as DNA, the CDR3 is TGTGCCAGCAGTTCGGCCCTCTGGGGCAATGAGCAGTTCTTC. This codes for CASSSALWGNEQFF. This sequence joins TRBV6-2 or TRBV6-3 and TRBJ2-1; D ambiguous. Germline V lookup: CDR1 MNHEY, CDR2 SVGEGT. The V end lost 4 bases, the J end lost 6 bases, and 13 bases lay between the germline ends. The CDR3 totals 14 residues.

The V call is TRBV9, the J call TRBJ2-7, with D hard to call. The germline V and J ends were trimmed by 3 bases and 7 bases, with 5 bases remaining between them. In germline, CDR1 is SGDLS, CDR2 YYNGEE. The CDR3 is 10 residues long. CDR3 sequence reads: CASSGREQYF. CDR3 bases: TGTGCCAGCAGCGGCCGGGAGCAGTACTTC.

The chain's CDR3 is CASRDRHNEQFF. CDR3 sequence (DNA): TGTGCCAGCAGAGACAGGCACAATGAGCAGTTCTTC. This chain links TRBV7-3 with TRBJ2-1; D is possibly TRBD1 (6 bases). Per germline, CDR1 SGHTA and CDR2 FQGTGA. V was pared by 6 bases and J by 5 bases, with 8 bases between. The CDR3 loop spans 12 amino acids.

Ten or more counts support this clonotype. The chain couples TRBV9 to TRBJ1-3; D is unresolved. The V end lost 0 bases, the J end lost 4 bases, and 5 bases lay between the germline ends. Germline values: CDR1 SGDLS, CDR2 YYNGEE. The CDR3 extends over 13 amino acids. The DNA for the CDR3 is TGTGCCAGCAGCGTAGGAGACGGAAACACCATATATTTT. This gives the protein CASSVGDGNTIYF. The variable domain in full, with the rest retrieved from reference TRBV9 and TRBJ1-3, is DSGVTQTPKHLITATGQRVTLRCSPRSGDLSVYWYQQSLDQGLQFLIQYYNGEERAKGNILERFSAQQFPDLHSELNLSSLELGDSALYFCASSVGDGNTIYFGEGSWLTVV.

This clonotype was seen ten or more times. CDR3 region: CASSYAGPQAHEQYF. The CDR3, as DNA: TGTGCCAGCAGTTACGCTGGTCCGCAGGCCCACGAGCAGTACTTC. This chain uses TRBV6-5 with TRBJ2-7; the D is unclear. Germline CDR1 is MNHEY and CDR2 is SVGAGI. The CDR3 has 15 residues. V lost 2 bases to trimming and J lost 5 bases, with 16 bases between them.

This clonotype was detected a few times. This chain connects TRBV24-1 to TRBJ2-3; no clear D gene. V lost 9 bases and J lost 1, with 10 bases in between. The CDR3 extends over 13 amino acids. Germline-derived CDR1 and CDR2 are KGHDR and SFDVKD. CDR3 loop: CATRTDGTDTQYF. CDR3 nucleotides: TGTGCCACCCGGACCGATGGCACAGATACGCAGTATTTT.

In this sample, this clonotype turned up many times. This chain connects TRBV7-3 to TRBJ2-1; no definite D call. The germline CDR1 and CDR2 sequences are SGHTA and FQGTGA. The CDR3 totals 15 residues. V was shortened by 2 bases and J by 4 bases, with 12 bases between the two germline ends. Here the CDR3 DNA reads TGTGCCAGCAGCTTAGGGCCCATTGCGTACAATGAGCAGTTCTTC. Encoded protein: CASSLGPIAYNEQFF.

This clonotype was counted many times. The V call is TRBV10-3, the J call TRBJ2-7, with 8 bases fitting TRBD1. V lost 3 bases to trimming and J lost 5 bases; unmatched junction nucleotides: 3. Germline V gene data show CDR1 as ENHRY and CDR2 as SYGVKD. The CDR3 consists of 13 residues. CDR3 sequence (DNA): TGTGCCATCAGTGATGACAGGGGACACGAGCAGTACTTC. Encoded protein: CAISDDRGHEQYF.

This clonotype was seen at least ten times. The V and J genes are TRBV6-2 or TRBV6-3 and TRBJ2-7, with D possibly TRBD1 on 5 matching bases. The ends were cut back, 4 bases at V and 0 bases at J, with 13 bases in the middle. Germline V gives CDR1 MNHEY, CDR2 SVGEGT. This CDR3 comprises 15 residues. The CDR3 spells CASSLDRTISYEQYF. DNA of the CDR3: TGTGCCAGCAGTTTAGATAGGACAATCTCCTACGAGCAGTACTTC.

The chain links TRBV19 to TRBJ1-1, with TRBD1 matching over 8 bases. V lost 4 bases, J lost 8 bases, and 3 bases stayed unmatched. This CDR3 region has 12 residues. Germline V gene lookup returns CDR1 LNHDA and CDR2 SQIVND (reference sequence). In DNA form, the CDR3 reads TGTGCCAGTAGTAATAGGACAGGGGAAGCTTTCTTT. It specifies CASSNRTGEAFF.

This clonotype was counted ten times or more. The chain couples TRBV20-1 to TRBJ1-2; 8 bases fit TRBD1. J lost 8 bases, V lost 5 bases, and 10 bases had no gene match. The germline V gene encodes CDR1 DFQATT and CDR2 SNEGSKA (reference sequence). This CDR3 has 13 amino acids. CDR3 protein: CSAGRQGREGYTF. The CDR3 nucleotides read TGCAGTGCTGGGAGACAGGGGCGAGAGGGCTACACCTTC.

The chain recombines TRBV10-3 with TRBJ2-2; D ambiguous. V lost 5 bases, J lost 0 bases, and 4 bases lay in between. The CDR3 loop spans 13 amino acids. Germline V gene sequence: CDR1 ENHRY, CDR2 SYGVKD. CDR3 region: CAISFSNTGELFF. The CDR3 region has the DNA TGTGCCATCAGTTTTTCGAACACCGGGGAGCTGTTTTTT.

This clonotype was counted at least ten times. The CDR3 bases are TGTGCCAGCAGCTTTTTGGTGGGGGACCCCACCATTCAGTACTTC. Amino acids: CASSFLVGDPTIQYF. The chain couples TRBV7-2 to TRBJ2-4; tentatively, D is TRBD1 or TRBD2 (5 bases each). V was cut by 3 bases and J by 9 bases, with 18 bases left in between. CDR1 is SGHTA, CDR2 FQGNSA, per germline. This CDR3 has 15 amino acids.

This clonotype came up a few times. This CDR3 reads CASSTVLAKNIQYF. In DNA form, the CDR3 reads TGTGCCAGCTCGACAGTTCTAGCCAAAAACATTCAGTACTTC. This chain joins TRBV6-2 or TRBV6-3 and TRBJ2-4, with D tentatively TRBD1 (5 bases). V was pared by 8 bases and J by 0 bases, with 11 bases between. The CDR3 contains 14 residues. Per the germline V gene, CDR1 is MNHEY and CDR2 is SVGEGT.

Only a few counts were recorded for this clonotype. The chain employs TRBV12-3 or TRBV12-4 and TRBJ2-2, with D perhaps TRBD1 (5 bases). The ends were cut back, 2 bases at V and 6 bases at J, with 13 bases in the middle. This CDR3 region has 15 residues. CDR3 DNA sequence: TGTGCCAGCAGTTTATCCCAGGGTGGGTCCGGGGAGCTGTTTTTT. It codes for CASSLSQGGSGELFF.

This clonotype appeared a few times. A read error likely explains this, since a far larger clone differs by one base. V and J are TRBV20-1 and TRBJ2-4, with D possibly TRBD2 on 6 matching bases. CDR3 size: 14 residues. CDR1 DFQATT and CDR2 SNEGSKA come from the germline V gene (reference sequence). CDR3 sequence reads: CSARGDWGELEQLF. As DNA, the CDR3 is TGCAGTGCTAGAGGGGACTGGGGGGAGCTTGAGCAGCTCTTC.

About this clonotype: Since a far larger clone is one base different, this is likely a read error. This sequence joins TRBV3-2 and TRBJ1-1; the D call in the table, TRBD1, was not verified against the DNA. TRBV3-2 has pseudogene status. This CDR3 is built from 13 residues. The CDR3 protein is CASSQDPGGEAFF. CDR3 in DNA: TGTGCCAGCAGCCAAGACCCTGGGGGTGAGGCTTTCTTT.

This clonotype appeared many times. The V gene is TRBV27, the J gene TRBJ2-5, with D maybe TRBD1 (5 bases). V lost 3 bases and J lost 1, with 9 bases in between. The CDR3 runs 14 residues. Germline lookup yields CDR1 MNHEY and CDR2 SMNVEV (reference sequence). Here the CDR3 DNA reads TGTGCCAGCAGTTTTCACAGGAGCCAAGAGACCCAGTACTTC. Its protein product is CASSFHRSQETQYF.

This clonotype was found many times. V gene TRBV27 combines with J gene TRBJ2-7; tentative D call: TRBD1 (6 bases). The CDR3 runs to 13 residues. Germline loops: CDR1 MNHEY, CDR2 SMNVEV (reference sequence). V was cut by 8 bases and J by 4 bases, with 15 bases left in between. The CDR3 nucleotides are TGTGCCAGCGCTCACACAGGGCCGTACGAGCAGTACTTC. Protein: CASAHTGPYEQYF.